The rows below give T cell receptor beta chains drawn from one sample of a study of T cells in Graves' hyperthyroidism and ophthalmopathy. TCRdb re-called the multiplex PCR reads with MiXCR, one entry per CDR3 protein. The table has some 460,000 distinct CDR3 sequences, 15% to 18% seen once; the top ten hold roughly 7.7%. Sequenced input: blood. The source is a woman between 18 and 29 years old with Graves' hyperthyroidism. Both conserved end residues are part of each CDR3. Each record gives: CDR3 protein, CDR3 DNA, D gene, clone size, J gene, V gene. A D gene is named only where the DNA matches it firmly. A clone size is listed for some rows: how often the clone was seen (once, few, many), or a class if it is expanded.

CATSDLNSPYNEQFF TGTGCCACCAGTGATTTGAACTCGCCCTACAATGAGCAGTTCTTC - - TRBJ2-1 TRBV24-1
CASSVGGQGTNEKLFF TGTGCCAGCAGCGTAGGGGGGCAGGGGACTAATGAAAAACTGTTTTTT - - TRBJ1-4 TRBV9
CASSPAQGIQPQHF TGTGCCAGCTCACCAGCCCAGGGGATTCAGCCCCAGCATTTT - many TRBJ1-5 TRBV18
CASSLDRGYSYEQYF TGCGCCAGCAGCTTGGACAGGGGCTACTCCTACGAGCAGTACTTC TRBD1 - TRBJ2-7 TRBV5-1
CASNLSGPAAYNEQFF TGTGCTAGCAACTTATCGGGCCCTGCAGCGTACAATGAGCAGTTCTTC - - TRBJ2-1 TRBV7-7
CATSREPGQIYGYTF TGTGCCACCAGCAGAGAACCGGGACAGATTTATGGCTACACCTTC TRBD1 many TRBJ1-2 TRBV15
CASSYTGGNREKLFF TGTGCCAGCAGCTATACAGGGGGGAATCGCGAAAAACTGTTTTTT TRBD1 - TRBJ1-4 TRBV7-9
CASSDSPTATNEKLFF TGTGCCAGCAGCGACAGCCCGACAGCAACTAATGAAAAACTGTTTTTT - many TRBJ1-4 TRBV6-1
CASSLWGGQENYGYTF TGTGCCAGCAGTTTATGGGGTGGACAGGAGAACTATGGCTACACCTTC TRBD1 - TRBJ1-2 TRBV28
CASSLGGQRLGYNEQFF TGTGCCAGCAGCTTAGGGGGTCAACGACTGGGGTACAATGAGCAGTTCTTC - few TRBJ2-1 TRBV13
CASSGTSGSSEQFF TGTGCCAGCAGCGGGACTAGCGGGAGTAGTGAGCAGTTCTTC TRBD2 many TRBJ2-1 TRBV7-3
CASSLSRNQPQHF TGTGCCAGCAGCTTATCCCGGAATCAGCCCCAGCATTTT - - TRBJ1-5 TRBV7-6
CASSKTGTLSTDTQYF TGTGCCAGCAGCAAAACCGGGACTCTCAGCACAGATACGCAGTATTTT - many TRBJ2-3 TRBV7-9
CASSERPAGILYGYTF TGTGCCAGCAGTGAAAGACCGGCAGGGATACTCTATGGCTACACCTTC - - TRBJ1-2 TRBV2
CASSFTGTGLNQPQHF TGTGCCAGCAGTTTTACCGGGACAGGGCTCAATCAGCCCCAGCATTTT TRBD1 many TRBJ1-5 TRBV6-1
CASRPGLAAQAPYNEQFF TGTGCCAGCAGGCCGGGACTAGCGGCCCAAGCGCCCTACAATGAGCAGTTCTTC TRBD2 many TRBJ2-1 TRBV12-3/TRBV12-4
CSVPGTGGDGYTF TGCAGCGTCCCCGGGACAGGGGGTGATGGCTACACCTTC TRBD1 - TRBJ1-2 TRBV29-1
CASTYGVNTEAFF TGTGCCAGCACCTACGGGGTGAACACTGAAGCTTTCTTT - many TRBJ1-1 TRBV6-2/TRBV6-3
CATSRDPMGVGNTIYF TGTGCCACCAGCAGAGATCCGATGGGGGTTGGAAACACCATATATTTT - - TRBJ1-3 TRBV15
CASSLALGGSDYEQYF TGTGCCAGCAGCTTAGCCCTGGGCGGCTCCGACTACGAGCAGTACTTC - - TRBJ2-7 TRBV11-2
CASSQRADTIYF TGTGCCAGCAGCCAGCGGGCGGACACCATATATTTT - many TRBJ1-3 TRBV3-1
CSANRGNTEAFF TGCAGTGCTAATCGGGGGAACACTGAAGCTTTCTTT - few TRBJ1-1 TRBV20-1
CASSLELYSNEQFF TGTGCCAGCAGCTTAGAACTTTACTCCAATGAGCAGTTCTTC - many TRBJ2-1 TRBV7-9
CASSPRRRGSSYNEQFF TGTGCCAGTAGTCCCCGGAGGAGAGGGAGCTCCTACAATGAGCAGTTCTTC - few TRBJ2-1 TRBV19
CASSFWGGSTDTQYF TGTGCCAGCAGCTTTTGGGGCGGTAGCACAGATACGCAGTATTTT - many TRBJ2-3 TRBV5-5
CATSDWRDRGPTGELFF TGTGCCACCAGTGATTGGAGGGACAGGGGGCCCACCGGGGAGCTGTTTTTT TRBD1 few TRBJ2-2 TRBV24-1
CASSDSANQPQHF TGTGCCAGTTCCGACAGTGCCAATCAGCCCCAGCATTTT - few TRBJ1-5 TRBV19
CATSLPPGTSGRSSYNEQFF TGTGCCACCAGTCTTCCCCCCGGGACTAGCGGTCGTAGCTCCTACAATGAGCAGTTCTTC TRBD2 - TRBJ2-1 TRBV24-1